The following is a TCR beta chain sequence with its context. Its antigen is unknown. V was pared by 5 bases and J by 3 bases, with 11 bases of the junction left unmatched. The CDR3 extends over 16 amino acids. From the 5' RACE reads, TCRdb called clonotypes with MiXCR, one entry per CDR3 protein. Of about 250,000 distinct CDR3 sequences in the sample, 15% to 20% were seen once. The sample is drawn from a study of CD8 T cells in ankylosing spondylitis. Whole-study results and caveats: A TCR beta motif of 7 to 9 highly homologous variants seemed to mark ankylosing spondylitis blood.

The J gene is TRBJ2-7, the V gene TRBV12-3 or TRBV12-4; 9 bases are a match to TRBD2. The TCR was taken from a male donor with ankylosing spondylitis or in good health (not recorded which). The sequencing input was blood, either unsorted or a sorted T cell fraction (not recorded which). CDR3 in DNA: TGTGCCAGCAGTGACCTGGCGGGAGGGCCGGGCTACGAGCAGTACTTC. It yields the protein CASSDLAGGPGYEQYF.